This T cell receptor beta chain comes out of a study of cytomegalovirus exposure and HLA in healthy donors. Overall study: The platform used for the 120 or so validation repertoires matched that of the 666 first-cohort repertoires, a later analysis reported. Study findings and constraints: Among TCR beta chains, those listed as cytomegalovirus-associated numbered some 160. The study found most TCR sequences rare, yet found some public TCRs in many donors. It was confirmed in vitro that three of the CMV-associated chains were specific for CMV antigens.

V was trimmed by 3 bases and J by 4 bases, leaving 13 bases between them. Per the germline V gene, CDR1 is MNHEY and CDR2 is SVGAGI. This CDR3 is 15 amino acids long. Clones were sequenced by immunoSEQ multiplex PCR, and TCRdb holds only the in-frame ones, with some missing. This table has approximately 220,000 clones, 85% to 90% appearing once. As regards this clone: The antigen remains undetermined.

The sequence derives from a man younger than 35 in good health and CMV-seronegative. Sequences were obtained from PBMCs. V gene TRBV6-5 combines with J gene TRBJ1-5; a weak D match, TRBD1 (5 bases). CDR3 coding DNA: TGTGCCAGCAGTTATTCGCGGGGGGGTAATCAGCCCCAGCATTTT. It is translated as CASSYSRGGNQPQHF.